This TCR beta chain stems from a study of vaccination effects on CD4 cells after COVID-19. Study-level points and caveats: Convalescent patients were scarce in the study, and it lacked early post-infection timepoints.

Assay: immunoSEQ multiplex PCR; the TCRdb copy retains only in-frame clones and omits some. The sample gives tens of thousands of clones, over 70% of which show up once; roughly 30% is in the top ten. Prior to sequencing, the ViraFEST assay stimulated PBMC with viral peptide pools, which expanded the antigen-specific CD4+ T cells. Culture lasted around eleven days before CD4+ T cell isolation. Prior SARS-CoV-2 infection was absent in the vaccine recipients, as shown by negative nucleocapsid antibodies. Cultures of a few million PBMC per well contained 8 to 10 IU/ml IL-2 plus 10 ug/ml peptides. On both days 3 and 7, half of the culture medium was replaced with IL-2 medium. Trimming took off 0 bases at V and 10 bases at J, with 7 bases between the two ends. Germline V gene sequence: CDR1 SGHNT, CDR2 YYREEE (reference sequence). The CDR3 totals 11 residues. Regarding this clone: Its specificity is not known.

This receptor was obtained from a human donor who received a COVID-19 vaccine. Sequenced here: CD4+ T cells from PBMCs cultured with SARS-CoV-2 spike peptides, sampled before COVID-19 vaccination. The rearrangement links TRBV5-4 to TRBJ2-5, with D uncertain. CDR3 loop: CASSLEGDQYF. The DNA for the CDR3 is TGTGCCAGCAGCTTGGAAGGAGACCAGTACTTC.